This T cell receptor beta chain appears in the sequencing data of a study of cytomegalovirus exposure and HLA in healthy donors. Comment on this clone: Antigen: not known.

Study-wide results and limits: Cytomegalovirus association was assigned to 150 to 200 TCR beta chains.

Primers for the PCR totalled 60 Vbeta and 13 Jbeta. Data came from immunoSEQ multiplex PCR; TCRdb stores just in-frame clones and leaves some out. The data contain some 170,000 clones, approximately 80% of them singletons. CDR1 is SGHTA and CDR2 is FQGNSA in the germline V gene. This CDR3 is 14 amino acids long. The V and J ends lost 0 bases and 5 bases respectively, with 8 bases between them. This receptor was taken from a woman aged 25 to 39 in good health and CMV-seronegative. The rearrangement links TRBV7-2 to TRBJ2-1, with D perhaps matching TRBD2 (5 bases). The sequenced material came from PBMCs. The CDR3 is CASSLAGADNEQFF. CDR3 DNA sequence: TGTGCCAGCAGCTTAGCGGGAGCAGACAATGAGCAGTTCTTC.